These 2 T cell receptor beta chains share one sample of origin, sequenced in a study of human T cells and chemical hapten exposure. TCRdb independently ran MiXCR on the RACE reads; one entry per CDR3 protein. The table shows roughly 46,000 distinct CDR3 sequences, with about 4.8% occurring only once. Regarding time point: healthy volunteer bleed at 2 weeks. Unfractionated whole blood was the source from which total RNA was extracted. Sequenced: whole blood. Source of these receptors: a human donor in good health. Some clones in this sample may be carry-over from other donors' samples.

There are many counts of this clonotype. The gene calls are TRBV28 and TRBJ2-7; no reliable D call. The CDR3 has 11 residues. CDR1 MDHEN and CDR2 SYDVKM come from the germline V gene. Trimming removed 5 bases from V and 12 bases from J, with 14 bases in between. As DNA, the CDR3 is TGTGCCAGCAGTGAACGCAAACAAGGGTACTTC. Amino acid sequence: CASSERKQGYF.

This clonotype came up many times. J is TRBJ2-7 and V is TRBV5-1; the D is unclear. V lost 0 bases and J lost 5, with 6 bases in between. CDR3 length equals 12 residues. Per germline, CDR1 SGHRS and CDR2 YFSETQ. The CDR3 DNA follows: TGCGCCAGCAGCTTGGACGGTCACGAGCAGTACTTC. Translated: CASSLDGHEQYF.